The clone carrying this T cell receptor beta chain was observed once. Sequenced by immunoSEQ multiplex PCR; TCRdb stores in-frame clones only, minus some. This sample has about 320,000 clones, with over 75% found just once. This specimen belongs to a study of blood T cell repertoires in COVID-19. The V and J ends lost 4 bases and 3 bases respectively, with 14 bases between them. This CDR3 comprises 15 residues. The germline V gene has CDR1 SEHNR and CDR2 FQNEAQ (reference sequence). This sequence joins TRBV7-9 and TRBJ2-3; D possibly corresponds to TRBD2 (6 bases). What was sequenced was PBMCs or T cells enriched from blood (not recorded which). This receptor was obtained from a man aged 25 to 40 who had recovered from COVID-19. As DNA, the CDR3 is TGTGCCAGCAGCTACCCAGCGGGCGGGACAGATACGCAGTATTTT. Its translation: CASSYPAGGTDTQYF.